What follows are 25 T cell receptor beta chains derived from one specimen sequenced in a study of read filtering for tumor transcriptome and immune sequencing. From about 400 ng of RNA, a library with molecular barcoded alpha/delta and beta/gamma adaptors was made. TCRdb reprocessed the reads via MiXCR and lists one record per CDR3 protein. The profile shows roughly 41,000 distinct CDR3 sequences, roughly an eighth of them singletons. The specimen sequenced was a population of CD138-negative cells sorted from bone marrow. The source of these receptors is a donor at least 40 years old with multiple myeloma.

At least ten counts were recorded for this clonotype. The chain carries TRBV5-1 and TRBJ2-1, with a possible D match to TRBD2 (6 bases). This CDR3 has 15 residues. Germline CDR1 and CDR2: SGHRS and YFSETQ. Trimming pared 4 bases from V and 7 bases from J, leaving 18 bases between. The CDR3 DNA reads TGCGCCAGCAGCCCTAGCTCCCCGGGGGAGAATGAGCAGTTCTTC. This encodes CASSPSSPGENEQFF.

This clonotype was seen a handful of times. The chain has TRBV20-1 and TRBJ1-1, with D perhaps TRBD1 (6 bases). The ends were cut back, 1 base at V and 3 bases at J, with 15 bases in the middle. The CDR3 extends over 15 amino acids. Germline V gene lookup returns CDR1 DFQATT and CDR2 SNEGSKA (reference sequence). The CDR3 loop reads CSARVPRGADTEAFF. DNA of the CDR3: TGCAGTGCTAGAGTGCCGAGGGGGGCGGACACTGAAGCTTTCTTT.

This chain joins TRBV12-3 or TRBV12-4 and TRBJ2-3, with TRBD2 matching 7 bases. The V gene end was trimmed by 6 bases and the J gene end by 5 bases; junction bases not matched to a gene: 8. There are 14 residues in the CDR3. The CDR3 reads CASSIKGLLDTQYF. The DNA of the CDR3 is TGTGCCAGCAGCATTAAGGGACTACTAGATACGCAGTATTTT.

This clonotype was seen repeatedly, ten times or more. The chain couples TRBV4-3 to TRBJ2-1, with 9 bases aligning to TRBD2. This CDR3 region has 16 residues. J gave up 12 bases and V 0 bases, and 12 bases lay outside the gene matches. CDR1 is LGHNA, CDR2 YSLEER, per germline. CDR3 sequence (DNA): TGCGCCAGCAGCCAAGATACAAGCGGGAGGAACTGGCGGCAGTTCTTC. Translation gives CASSQDTSGRNWRQFF.

This clonotype was recorded many times. The chain joins TRBV5-1 to TRBJ2-1, with 15 bases matching TRBD2. The CDR3 runs 16 residues. J was trimmed by 9 bases and V by 4 bases; bases with no gene match: 8. CDR1 and CDR2 (germline): SGHRS, YFSETQ. CDR3: CASSPGLAGGRPEQFF. DNA for the CDR3: TGCGCCAGCAGCCCCGGACTAGCGGGAGGGCGGCCTGAGCAGTTCTTC.

Worth noting for this clonotype: The CDR3 does not end in the conserved phenylalanine or tryptophan, so this is likely a read error. The V gene is TRBV20-1, the J gene TRBJ1-1, with 8 bases that match TRBD1. The V segment lost 6 bases and the J segment 6 bases; nucleotides outside the gene matches: 9. This CDR3 spans 13 amino acids. The V gene's germline CDR1 is DFQATT and CDR2 SNEGSKA (reference sequence). As DNA, the CDR3 is TGCAGTGCACCAGGGGGCGCTCACCCTGAAGCTTTCCTT. It is translated as CSAPGGAHPEAFL.

This clonotype has at least ten counts. The chain employs TRBV5-1 and TRBJ2-1, with 11 bases lining up with TRBD2. Germline-derived CDR1 and CDR2 are SGHRS and YFSETQ. This CDR3 has 15 amino acids. Trimming removed 4 bases from V and 8 bases from J; junction bases left unmatched: 8. The CDR3 here is CASSRSGRAFYEQFF. DNA for the CDR3: TGCGCCAGCAGCCGTAGCGGGAGGGCCTTTTATGAGCAGTTCTTC. The entire variable domain, with the rest obtained from reference TRBV5-1 and TRBJ2-1, is as follows: KAGVTQTPRYLIKTRGQQVTLSCSPISGHRSVSWYQQTPGQGLQFLFEYFSETQRNKGNFPGRFSGRQFSNSRSEMNVSTLELGDSALYLCASSRSGRAFYEQFFGPGTRLTVL.

Concerning this clonotype: One junction end disagrees with the germline gene, perhaps due to a read error. The chain combines TRBV19 with TRBJ2-2, with 11 bases that match TRBD1. Germline values: CDR1 LNHDA, CDR2 SQIVND (reference sequence). This CDR3 has 16 residues. CDR3 region: CASSRGQGANTGELSF. CDR3 coding DNA: TGTGCCAGTAGTAGAGGACAGGGGGCGAACACCGGGGAGCTGTCTTTT.

Remarks on this clonotype: A far more abundant clone sits one base away, making this likely a read error. The rearrangement links TRBV7-2 to TRBJ2-1; D may be TRBD2 (5 bases). Germline-derived CDR1 and CDR2 are SGHTA and FQGNSA. The CDR3 is made up of 17 amino acids. The CDR3 coding sequence is TGTGCCGGCAGCTCCCGCTCCCGCTCGGGGTCCTACAATGAGCAGTTCTTC. Amino acids: CAGSSRSRSGSYNEQFF.

The chain recombines TRBV5-6 with TRBJ2-5; 8 bases are a match to TRBD2. Germline CDR1 SGHDT, CDR2 YYEEEE. The CDR3 has 14 amino acids. V lost 10 bases and J lost 5; bases outside the gene matches: 13. CDR3 loop: CAGSKLAARETQYF. CDR3 in DNA: TGTGCCGGAAGCAAACTAGCGGCGAGGGAGACCCAGTACTTC.

This clonotype was recorded at least ten times. This chain joins TRBV20-1 and TRBJ1-1, with TRBD1 identical over 7 bases. With 3 bases clipped from V and 4 bases from J, the junction kept 8 bases outside the gene matches. CDR1 is DFQATT, CDR2 SNEGSKA, per germline (reference sequence). CDR3 length: 14 amino acids. The CDR3 nucleotides read TGCAGTGCTAGTACACAGGGGATCGGCACTGAAGCTTTCTTT. Protein: CSASTQGIGTEAFF.

This clonotype occurred many times. The chain couples TRBV12-3 or TRBV12-4 to TRBJ2-7; maybe TRBD1 (6 bases). Between the trimmed V and J ends, which lost 6 bases and 0 bases, there was a span of 12 bases. CDR3 size: 14 residues. The CDR3 DNA reads TGTGCCAGCAGGCGACAGGAAAGCTCCTACGAGCAGTACTTC. It codes for CASRRQESSYEQYF.

This clonotype occurred a few times. A much larger clone lies a single base off, so this may be a read error. The chain carries TRBV5-6 and TRBJ2-7, with 7 bases that match TRBD2. Trimming at V came to 4 bases and at J to 2 bases, leaving 6 bases not matched to a gene. CDR1 is SGHDT, CDR2 YYEEEE, per germline. CDR3 length equals 14 residues. For the CDR3, the DNA is TGTGCCAGCAGCCCGCGAAGCGGGACCTACGAGCAGTACTTC. Translated, it gives CASSPRSGTYEQYF.

This clonotype came up many times. The CDR3 region is CASSITDNEQFF. CDR3 DNA: TGTGCCAGCAGCATTACAGACAATGAGCAGTTCTTC. The chain joins TRBV7-9 to TRBJ2-1; D ambiguous. V gave up 5 bases and J gave up 5 bases, with 7 bases separating them. The V gene's germline CDR1 is SEHNR and CDR2 FQNEAQ (reference sequence). The CDR3 extends over 12 amino acids.

In its sample, this clonotype was seen many times. The chain combines TRBV29-1 with TRBJ2-3; perhaps TRBD1 as D (6 bases). Germline V gene sequence: CDR1 SQVTM, CDR2 ANQGSEA. The germline V and J ends were trimmed by 4 bases and 2 bases, with 10 bases remaining between them. The CDR3 covers 13 residues. The CDR3 spells CSVVGHLTDTQYF. In DNA form, the CDR3 reads TGCAGCGTTGTGGGACACCTCACAGATACGCAGTATTTT.

This clonotype was counted at least ten times. This sequence joins TRBV29-1 and TRBJ1-1; D perhaps matches TRBD1 (6 bases). The CDR3 consists of 13 residues. V lost 2 bases, J lost 4 bases, and 11 bases lay in between. The germline V gene has CDR1 SQVTM and CDR2 ANQGSEA. The CDR3 is CSVEPGAGTEAFF. In DNA, the CDR3 is TGCAGCGTTGAACCGGGGGCGGGCACTGAAGCTTTCTTT.

This clonotype was counted ten times or more. The rearrangement joins TRBV5-1 to TRBJ2-5, with 8 nucleotides matching TRBD2. The CDR3 sequence is 13 residues long. Germline V gives CDR1 SGHRS, CDR2 YFSETQ. The ends lost 6 bases at V and 2 bases at J; junction bases unmatched: 3. The CDR3, as DNA: TGCGCCAGCAATCGCGGGGGGCAAGAGACCCAGTACTTC. Protein sequence: CASNRGGQETQYF. The whole variable domain, filled in from reference TRBV5-1 and TRBJ2-5, reads KAGVTQTPRYLIKTRGQQVTLSCSPISGHRSVSWYQQTPGQGLQFLFEYFSETQRNKGNFPGRFSGRQFSNSRSEMNVSTLELGDSALYLCASNRGGQETQYFGPGTRLLVL.

The table lists this clonotype with a few counts. A read error may explain this, as a much larger clone is one base away. The rearrangement joins TRBV29-1 to TRBJ2-7; TRBD2 is a possible D gene (6 bases). CDR1 SQVTM and CDR2 ANQGSEA come from the germline V gene. The length of the CDR3 is 11 residues. CDR3 sequence: CSARDFHERYF. The CDR3 DNA reads as TGCAGCGCCCGGGACTTCCACGAGCGGTACTTC.

This clonotype showed up many times. The V gene is TRBV20-1, the J gene TRBJ2-4; 7 bases match TRBD1. CDR1 and CDR2 from the germline V gene are DFQATT and SNEGSKA (reference sequence). V lost 1 base to trimming and J lost 7 bases; unmatched junction nucleotides: 4. This CDR3 comprises 13 residues. The CDR3 loop is CSARGDRDNIQYF. The CDR3 DNA is TGCAGTGCTAGAGGAGACAGGGACAACATTCAGTACTTC.

This clonotype was seen at least ten times. The CDR3 region has the DNA TGCAGCGCGGGACTAGCGCAATACAATGAGCAGTTCTTC. This translates into CSAGLAQYNEQFF. The chain employs TRBV29-1 and TRBJ2-1, with TRBD2 matching 10 bases. This CDR3 contains 13 residues. Unmatched junction bases numbered 4, after V lost 7 bases and J lost 4 bases. Germline V lookup: CDR1 SQVTM, CDR2 ANQGSEA.

This clonotype occurred many times. The chain uses TRBV29-1 and TRBJ1-2; no firm D call. The V gene lost 6 bases and the J gene lost 6 bases, with 2 bases spanning the gap. CDR1 and CDR2 from the germline V gene are SQVTM and ANQGSEA. This CDR3 comprises 8 residues. CDR3 region: CSVNGYTF. CDR3 nucleotide sequence: TGCAGCGTCAATGGCTACACCTTC.

This clonotype was observed many times. CDR3 amino acids: CSARDSRGSTSGTQYF. The DNA of the CDR3 is TGCAGTGCTAGAGATTCCAGGGGGTCTACCTCAGGGACCCAGTACTTC. The chain couples TRBV20-1 to TRBJ2-5, with 7 bases matching TRBD1. The germline CDR1 and CDR2 sequences are DFQATT and SNEGSKA (reference sequence). The CDR3 loop spans 16 amino acids. After removal of 0 bases from V and 7 bases from J, the junction contained 14 bases not matched to a gene.

This clonotype has a handful of counts. V is TRBV12-3 or TRBV12-4 and J is TRBJ1-1, with D unclear. The CDR3 contains 14 residues. V shed 7 bases and J shed 11 bases, with 23 bases lying between them. CDR3 amino acids: CASKRDQQWRKAFF. The CDR3 DNA follows: TGTGCCAGCAAGAGAGACCAGCAATGGAGGAAGGCTTTCTTT.

In this sample, this clonotype turned up many times. The chain recombines TRBV7-6 with TRBJ2-3, with D tentatively TRBD1 (6 bases). Deletions cut 4 bases from V and 2 bases from J, with 7 bases between. The CDR3 runs to 13 residues. CDR1 is SGHVS, CDR2 FNYEAQ, per germline. The CDR3 protein is CASSWTDTDTQYF. The CDR3 DNA sequence: TGTGCCAGCAGCTGGACAGACACAGATACGCAGTATTTT.

This clonotype was recorded at least ten times. The V gene is TRBV20-1, the J gene TRBJ2-7, with D possibly matching TRBD2 (5 bases). The V gene's germline CDR1 is DFQATT and CDR2 SNEGSKA (reference sequence). The CDR3 runs to 12 residues. V lost 4 bases and J 3 bases, leaving 10 bases between the germline ends. CDR3 residues: CSAKDAGYEQYF. Here the CDR3 DNA reads TGCAGTGCTAAGGACGCGGGCTACGAGCAGTACTTC.